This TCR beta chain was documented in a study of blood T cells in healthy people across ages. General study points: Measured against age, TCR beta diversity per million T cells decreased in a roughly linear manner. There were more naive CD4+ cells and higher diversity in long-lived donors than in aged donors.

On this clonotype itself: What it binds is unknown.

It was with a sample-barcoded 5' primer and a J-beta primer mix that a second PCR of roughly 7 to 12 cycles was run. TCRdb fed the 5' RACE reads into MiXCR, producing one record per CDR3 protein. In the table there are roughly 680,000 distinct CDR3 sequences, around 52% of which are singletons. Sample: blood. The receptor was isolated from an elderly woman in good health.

CDR3 coding DNA: TGTGCCAGCAGACGTGAGACTAAAGGGATGGGGAATGAGCAGTACTTC. Translating gives CASRRETKGMGNEQYF. The V gene is TRBV3-1, the J gene TRBJ2-5, with TRBD2 as a possible D gene (5 bases). Germline V lookup: CDR1 LGHDT, CDR2 YNNKEL (reference sequence). V lost 6 bases and J lost 11, with 28 bases in between. This CDR3 is 16 amino acids long.